The next 16 T cell receptor beta chains were all read from a single sample in a study of blood T cell repertoires in COVID-19. Some clones are missing from TCRdb's copy, which holds only in-frame ones; the method was immunoSEQ multiplex PCR. The repertoire has 190,000 or so clones, 90% of them found once; the top ten carry about 0.66%. The sequenced sample consisted of peripheral blood. The source is a man over 45 with acute or convalescent COVID-19.

The chain couples TRBV21-1 to TRBJ2-1; the table gives TRBD2 as D, unverified against the DNA. TRBV21-1 is noted as a pseudogene. CDR3 length: 15 amino acids. The CDR3 reads CASSIGELAYNEQFF. CDR3 sequence (DNA): TGTGCCAGCTCCATAGGAGAACTAGCCTACAATGAGCAGTTCTTC.

This clone was observed a few times. The V call is TRBV5-1, the J call TRBJ2-7; 9 positions agree with TRBD1. In germline, CDR1 is SGHRS, CDR2 YFSETQ. This CDR3 contains 15 residues. V shed 2 bases and J 2 bases; nucleotides not matched to a gene: 5. In DNA, the CDR3 is TGCGCCAGCAGCTTCACAGGGGGCGCCCCCTACGAGCAGTACTTC. It encodes CASSFTGGAPYEQYF.

This chain connects TRBV12-3 or TRBV12-4 to TRBJ1-1, with D unresolved. Trimming pared 8 bases from V and 1 base from J, leaving 11 bases between. The CDR3 contains 13 residues. This chain's CDR3 is CASGKGGNTEAFF. As DNA, the CDR3 is TGTGCCAGCGGAAAAGGAGGGAACACTGAAGCTTTCTTT.

The rearrangement joins TRBV11-2 to TRBJ1-4; no clear D. Trimming removed 4 bases at V and 8 bases at J, with 14 bases between. CDR3 length: 14 amino acids. Germline CDR1 reads SGHAT; CDR2 reads FQNNGV. CDR3 amino acids: CASSSTSKREKLFF. CDR3 DNA sequence: TGTGCCAGCAGCTCCACGTCCAAGAGGGAAAAACTGTTTTTT.

CDR3 region: CASSTGTADEKLFF. Written as DNA, the CDR3 is TGCGCCAGCAGTACCGGGACAGCGGATGAAAAACTGTTTTTT. The chain employs TRBV5-1 and TRBJ1-4, with 7 bases lining up with TRBD1. V trimming: 5 bases; J trimming: 6 bases; junction bases outside the gene matches: 7. The CDR3 has 14 residues. Germline V lookup: CDR1 SGHRS, CDR2 YFSETQ.

This clone has just one count. This rearrangement joins TRBV28 to TRBJ1-4; D remains ambiguous. Trimming took 7 bases from V and 5 from J, leaving 14 bases between them. This CDR3 is 14 amino acids long. Germline CDR1 MDHEN, CDR2 SYDVKM. CDR3 protein: CASTSPSLNEKLFF. CDR3 sequence (DNA): TGTGCCAGCACCTCCCCCAGTTTGAATGAAAAACTGTTTTTT.

The V call is TRBV5-1, the J call TRBJ2-7; D is perhaps TRBD2 (5 bases). The germline V and J ends were trimmed by 1 base and 4 bases, with 18 bases remaining between them. This CDR3 is 16 amino acids long. Germline values: CDR1 SGHRS, CDR2 YFSETQ. The DNA for the CDR3 is TGCGCCAGCAGCTTGTATTGGGCAGGAGGAGAATACGAGCAGTACTTC. Amino acid sequence: CASSLYWAGGEYEQYF.

The CDR3 DNA reads TGTGCCAGCAGTCCCGGGGGAGCGGGAGGGAGCTACGAGCAGTACTTC. The encoded protein is CASSPGGAGGSYEQYF. The rearrangement links TRBV28 to TRBJ2-7, with TRBD2 identical over 10 bases. V shed 5 bases, J shed 3 bases, and the junction held 10 bases outside the gene matches. In germline, CDR1 is MDHEN, CDR2 SYDVKM. This CDR3 contains 16 residues.

The chain uses TRBV28 and TRBJ1-2, with D perhaps matching TRBD1 (5 bases). The CDR3 is 14 residues long. Germline V gene data show CDR1 as MDHEN and CDR2 as SYDVKM. V lost 3 bases and J lost 2, with 10 bases in between. CDR3 nucleotide sequence: TGTGCCAGCAGTTTCCCAGGGCGGAACTATGGCTACACCTTC. Its translation: CASSFPGRNYGYTF.

V is TRBV4-3 and J is TRBJ2-2; the D gene is possibly TRBD1 (6 bases). V shed 1 base and J shed 0 bases, with 15 bases lying between them. This CDR3 contains 18 residues. In germline, CDR1 is LGHNA, CDR2 YSLEER. The CDR3 DNA reads TGCGCCAGCAGCCAAGGCCTCACCGGGACATCGAACACCGGGGAGCTGTTTTTT. Protein: CASSQGLTGTSNTGELFF.

The chain couples TRBV7-9 to TRBJ2-5, with D maybe TRBD2 (6 bases). CDR1 and CDR2 from the germline V gene are SEHNR and FQNEAQ (reference sequence). Trimming removed 6 bases from V and 5 bases from J, with 16 bases in between. The CDR3 has 14 amino acids. For the CDR3, the DNA is TGTGCCAGCAGTCAAACTAGCCTTGGTGAGACCCAGTACTTC. Translating gives CASSQTSLGETQYF.

The chain has TRBV28 and TRBJ2-5, with 13 bases that match TRBD2. This CDR3 is 17 amino acids long. Germline V gene sequence: CDR1 MDHEN, CDR2 SYDVKM. The V gene end was trimmed by 5 bases and the J gene end by 1 base; junction bases not matched to a gene: 7. The CDR3 bases are TGTGCCAGCAGTCCCCAGGGACTAGCGGGACGCCAAGAGACCCAGTACTTC. Its translation is CASSPQGLAGRQETQYF.

In its sample, this clone was seen a few times. The rearrangement uses TRBV4-2 and TRBJ1-2; 9 positions agree with TRBD1. The CDR3 length is 15 residues. The V and J ends lost 3 bases and 8 bases, in that order; junction bases with no gene match: 10. Germline V lookup: CDR1 LGHNA, CDR2 YNFKEQ. Here the CDR3 reads CASSQPGQGHFGYTF. DNA of the CDR3: TGTGCCAGCAGCCAGCCGGGACAGGGTCATTTCGGCTACACCTTC.

CDR3 nucleotides: TGTGCCAGCAGCTTACCCCCGACAGAGCCCGATTCTGGGAGCAATCAGCCCCAGCATTTT. Translation: CASSLPPTEPDSGSNQPQHF. The V gene is TRBV11-3, the J gene TRBJ1-5, with D possibly TRBD1 on 5 matching bases. This CDR3 comprises 20 residues. The V end lost 2 bases, the J end lost 1 base, and 24 bases lay between the germline ends. CDR1 is SGHNT, CDR2 YENEEA, per germline.

The chain joins TRBV28 to TRBJ1-2; D is undetermined. V shed 4 bases and J shed 6 bases, with 18 bases lying between them. CDR1 is MDHEN and CDR2 is SYDVKM in the germline V gene. The CDR3 runs 15 residues. CDR3 nucleotide sequence: TGTGCCAGCAGTTCCTCCCTATTCGTGAGGGATGGCTACACCTTC. It encodes CASSSSLFVRDGYTF.

V and J are TRBV7-8 and TRBJ2-7, with D possibly TRBD1 on 5 matching bases. Germline V lookup: CDR1 SGHVS, CDR2 FQNEAQ. The CDR3 length is 14 residues. V was pared by 5 bases and J by 2 bases, with 13 bases between. The CDR3 protein is CASSEIEDTYEQYF. Here the CDR3 DNA reads TGTGCCAGCAGCGAGATTGAGGACACCTACGAGCAGTACTTC. The complete variable domain, with remaining parts taken from reference TRBV7-8 and TRBJ2-7, reads GAGVSQSPRYKVAKRGQDVALRCDPISGHVSLFWYQQALGQGPEFLTYFQNEAQLDKSGLPSDRFFAERPEGSVSTLKIQRTQQEDSAVYLCASSEIEDTYEQYFGPGTRLTVT.